The 30 T cell receptor beta chains below were found in one sample sequenced in a study of cytomegalovirus exposure and HLA in healthy donors. Use of 60 Vbeta and 13 Jbeta primers characterized the PCR. Produced via immunoSEQ multiplex PCR; TCRdb's table is partial and in-frame only. The sample carries 180,000 or so clones, 70% to 80% recorded once. Sequencing was carried out using PBMCs. The source is a man between 18 and 35 years old in good health and CMV-seronegative.

This clone was observed a single time. The CDR3 spells CASSLTPGETQYF. The CDR3 nucleotides are TGTGCCAGCAGCTTGACCCCAGGGGAGACCCAGTACTTC. V usage is TRBV7-3 and J usage is TRBJ2-5, with D perhaps matching TRBD1 (5 bases). The CDR3 sequence is 13 residues long. Germline values: CDR1 SGHTA, CDR2 FQGTGA. The V end lost 3 bases, the J end lost 5 bases, and 10 bases lay between the germline ends.

The rearrangement links TRBV5-8 to TRBJ2-7; 12 bases are shared with TRBD2. The CDR3 contains 17 residues. V lost 2 bases and J lost 2; bases outside the gene matches: 8. Germline assignment: CDR1 SGHTS and CDR2 YDEGEE. The CDR3 region is CASSFFFSSGGAYEQYF. The CDR3 nucleotides are TGTGCCAGCAGCTTTTTCTTCTCTAGCGGGGGGGCCTACGAGCAGTACTTC.

The chain joins TRBV27 to TRBJ1-2, with 7 positions matching TRBD1. Germline assignment: CDR1 MNHEY and CDR2 SMNVEV (reference sequence). This CDR3 region has 15 residues. The J segment lost 5 bases and the V segment lost 4 bases, leaving 10 bases of the junction unmatched. The DNA for the CDR3 is TGTGCCAGCAGTTCCCGAGGGGGCGCGTTATATGGCTACACCTTC. It yields the protein CASSSRGGALYGYTF.

The gene calls are TRBV27 and TRBJ2-1; TRBD1 matches 10 bases. This CDR3 has 16 residues. The junction had 6 bases not matched to a gene; V was cut back by 5 bases and J by 2 bases. CDR1 is MNHEY, CDR2 SMNVEV, per germline (reference sequence). Written as DNA, the CDR3 is TGTGCCAGCAGTCGAGACAGGGGGCTGCCCTACAATGAGCAGTTCTTC. This encodes CASSRDRGLPYNEQFF.

This rearrangement joins TRBV9 to TRBJ1-2; D perhaps matches TRBD1 (5 bases). V lost 2 bases to trimming and J lost 4 bases, with 9 bases between them. Looked up from germline, CDR1 is SGDLS and CDR2 is YYNGEE. The CDR3 totals 13 residues. CDR3 in DNA: TGTGCCAGCAGCGTGACAGAACGCTATGGCTACACCTTC. Encoded protein: CASSVTERYGYTF. Combining the CDR3 with reference TRBV9 and TRBJ1-2 gives the whole variable domain DSGVTQTPKHLITATGQRVTLRCSPRSGDLSVYWYQQSLDQGLQFLIQYYNGEERAKGNILERFSAQQFPDLHSELNLSSLELGDSALYFCASSVTERYGYTFGSGTRLTVV.

This rearrangement joins TRBV7-9 to TRBJ2-7; D might be TRBD2 (6 bases). The V gene lost 6 bases and the J gene lost 4 bases, with 19 bases spanning the gap. This CDR3 contains 15 residues. Germline V CDR1 and CDR2: SEHNR, FQNEAQ (reference sequence). CDR3 residues: CASSSFTGDGYEQYF. The CDR3 DNA is TGTGCCAGCAGTAGCTTTACGGGAGATGGATACGAGCAGTACTTC.

This clone was seen more than once but under ten times. The chain couples TRBV20-1 to TRBJ2-3, with D possibly matching TRBD1 (5 bases). Germline V gene data show CDR1 as DFQATT and CDR2 as SNEGSKA (reference sequence). The CDR3 is 11 residues long. The ends were cut back, 7 bases at V and 6 bases at J, with 11 bases in the middle. In nucleotides, the CDR3 is TGCAGTGGCCTCTGGGGCGATACGCAGTATTTT. Translation: CSGLWGDTQYF.

The V and J genes are TRBV7-2 and TRBJ2-7, with D perhaps TRBD2 (6 bases). This CDR3 comprises 14 residues. Germline V gene lookup returns CDR1 SGHTA and CDR2 FQGNSA. Trimming pared 5 bases from V and 0 bases from J, leaving 11 bases between. DNA for the CDR3: TGTGCCAGCAGCCGGGGGTCGAGCTCCTACGAGCAGTACTTC. The encoded protein is CASSRGSSSYEQYF.

The chain has TRBV25-1 and TRBJ1-4, with a tentative D call TRBD1 (5 bases). The CDR3 is 16 amino acids. V was clipped by 4 bases and J by 4 bases, with 16 bases between them. Germline assignment: CDR1 MGHDK and CDR2 SYGVNS. The DNA for the CDR3 is TGTGCCAGCAGTGCTACGCGGGGGACCGGTAATGAAAAACTGTTTTTT. This gives the protein CASSATRGTGNEKLFF.

The chain employs TRBV7-2 and TRBJ2-3; 11 bases agree with TRBD2. This CDR3 has 15 residues. Germline assignment: CDR1 SGHTA and CDR2 FQGNSA. The V gene end was trimmed by 3 bases and the J gene end by 4 bases; junction bases not matched to a gene: 3. CDR3 nucleotides: TGTGCCAGCAGCTTTAGCGGGGGGGCCCCAGATACGCAGTATTTT. Its protein is CASSFSGGAPDTQYF.

Here the CDR3 DNA reads TGTGCCAGCAGTCCAGGGACAGGGTGGGGAGACACTGAAGCTTTCTTT. This sequence encodes CASSPGTGWGDTEAFF. V is TRBV27 and J is TRBJ1-1; TRBD1 matches 9 bases. CDR3 length: 16 residues. Germline lookup yields CDR1 MNHEY and CDR2 SMNVEV (reference sequence). V lost 5 bases and J lost 3; bases outside the gene matches: 10.

The chain has TRBV5-1 and TRBJ1-6; no definite D call. The CDR3 covers 16 residues. Per germline, CDR1 SGHRS and CDR2 YFSETQ. V shed 2 bases and J shed 5 bases, with 14 bases lying between them. This chain's CDR3 is CASSFLSGKDNSPLHF. The CDR3 DNA is TGCGCCAGCAGCTTCCTTTCCGGGAAGGATAATTCACCCCTCCACTTT.

The chain carries TRBV2 and TRBJ1-2, with unresolved D. V lost 5 bases and J 1 base, leaving 17 bases between the germline ends. The CDR3 runs to 16 residues. Germline values: CDR1 SNHLY, CDR2 FYNNEI. CDR3 sequence reads: CASSPAHSTINYGYTF. As DNA, the CDR3 is TGTGCCAGCAGTCCTGCCCACAGCACCATTAACTATGGCTACACCTTC.

In this sample, this clone turned up a few times. The rearrangement joins TRBV7-9 to TRBJ2-5, with 11 bases aligning to TRBD1. This CDR3 spans 15 amino acids. V gave up 5 bases and J gave up 5 bases; unmatched junction bases: 7. The germline V gene encodes CDR1 SEHNR and CDR2 FQNEAQ (reference sequence). CDR3 nucleotides: TGTGCCAGCAGCACCGGGACAGGGGGTCTTGAGACCCAGTACTTC. Translation gives CASSTGTGGLETQYF.

The rearrangement links TRBV25-1 to TRBJ1-6, with D tentatively TRBD1 (5 bases). Germline V gene data show CDR1 as MGHDK and CDR2 as SYGVNS. This CDR3 contains 18 residues. Trimming cost V 7 bases and J 6 bases, with 25 bases left between them. The CDR3 DNA reads TGTGCCAGCACCCGGGGACTGAGACGAACAATTGTTAATTCACCCCTCCACTTT. It yields the protein CASTRGLRRTIVNSPLHF.

This sequence joins TRBV11-3 and TRBJ2-7; D is perhaps TRBD2 (5 bases). The V gene lost 0 bases and the J gene lost 2 bases, with 20 bases spanning the gap. The CDR3 contains 18 residues. In germline, CDR1 is SGHNT, CDR2 YENEEA. The CDR3 DNA reads as TGTGCCAGCAGCTTAGATTTCCCCCCGGGGATGCAGACCTACGAGCAGTACTTC. Translating it yields CASSLDFPPGMQTYEQYF.

This clone was recorded a few times. The chain joins TRBV23-1 to TRBJ1-1; D gene unclear. TRBV23-1 carries the ORF label, with uncertain function. The CDR3 extends over 14 amino acids. The V gene lost 3 bases and the J gene lost 0 bases, with 8 bases spanning the gap. The CDR3 DNA sequence: TGCGCCAGCAGTCATTGGGGAGTGAACACTGAAGCTTTCTTT. The encoded protein is CASSHWGVNTEAFF.

This chain uses TRBV7-2 with TRBJ1-5; no firm D call. Trimming removed 5 bases at V and 0 bases at J, with 17 bases between. Germline CDR1 and CDR2: SGHTA and FQGNSA. The CDR3 spans 17 residues. The CDR3 loop is CASSPSPPVYSNQPQHF. The CDR3 DNA reads TGTGCCAGCAGCCCCTCCCCCCCTGTGTATAGCAATCAGCCCCAGCATTTT.

V is TRBV2 and J is TRBJ1-5, with a possible D match to TRBD1 (6 bases). Germline CDR1 reads SNHLY; CDR2 reads FYNNEI. V dropped 5 bases and J dropped 1 base, with 12 bases sitting between them. This CDR3 region has 15 residues. The CDR3 spells CASSPQGLSNQPQHF. The CDR3 DNA reads TGTGCCAGCAGTCCACAGGGCTTGAGCAATCAGCCCCAGCATTTT.

The chain is built from TRBV5-6 and TRBJ2-3, with TRBD1 matching over 8 bases. Germline V gene sequence: CDR1 SGHDT, CDR2 YYEEEE. V lost 2 bases, J lost 3 bases, and 8 bases stayed unmatched. This CDR3 has 16 amino acids. DNA of the CDR3: TGTGCCAGCAGCTTTGGATACACAGGGGGTACAGATACGCAGTATTTT. It translates to CASSFGYTGGTDTQYF.

The J gene is TRBJ2-2, the V gene TRBV30; D gene unclear. V was pared by 2 bases and J by 3 bases, with 19 bases between. The germline gives CDR1 GTSNPN, CDR2 SVGIG (reference sequence). The CDR3 spans 17 residues. CDR3 nucleotides: TGTGCCTGGAGTCCTCGGGTCATACTAACCCACACCGGGGAGCTGTTTTTT. Protein sequence: CAWSPRVILTHTGELFF.

The J gene is TRBJ2-1, the V gene TRBV9, with 8 bases aligning to TRBD2. Per germline, CDR1 SGDLS and CDR2 YYNGEE. There are 14 residues in the CDR3. The trim removed 4 bases at V and 8 bases at J, leaving 8 bases unmatched. The CDR3 region is CASSPSSGSHEQFF. The CDR3 DNA is TGTGCCAGCAGCCCCAGCAGCGGGAGCCATGAGCAGTTCTTC.

This CDR3 is CASSTSTGTYEQYF. The DNA of the CDR3 is TGTGCCAGCAGCACCTCGACAGGGACCTACGAGCAGTACTTC. The rearrangement links TRBV6-5 to TRBJ2-7, with 7 bases identical to TRBD1. This CDR3 is built from 14 residues. Trimming cost V 6 bases and J 2 bases; bases outside gene matches: 7. Germline lookup yields CDR1 MNHEY and CDR2 SVGAGI.

The chain uses TRBV15 and TRBJ2-3, with 7 bases matching TRBD2. This CDR3 has 15 amino acids. Germline CDR1 reads LNHNV; CDR2 reads YYDKDF (reference sequence). The V and J ends lost 1 base and 2 bases, in that order; junction bases with no gene match: 3. CDR3 sequence (DNA): TGTGCCACCAGCAGAGGGGGGGGGATCACAGATACGCAGTATTTT. As protein: CATSRGGGITDTQYF.

A few counts support this clone. The chain links TRBV2 to TRBJ2-1, with 8 nucleotides matching TRBD1. The CDR3 sequence is 15 residues long. CDR1 is SNHLY and CDR2 is FYNNEI in the germline V gene. Trimming removed 0 bases from V and 13 bases from J; junction bases left unmatched: 11. The CDR3 region has the DNA TGTGCCAGCAGTGAAGCCTCCTTCGGGACAGGTAAACAGTTCTTC. Translation: CASSEASFGTGKQFF.

The V gene is TRBV7-9, the J gene TRBJ2-7; TRBD1 is a possible D gene (5 bases). Trimming removed 5 bases at V and 3 bases at J, with 8 bases between. Germline CDR1 reads SEHNR; CDR2 reads FQNEAQ (reference sequence). The CDR3 is 12 residues long. The CDR3: CASSRQGYEQYF. Here the CDR3 DNA reads TGTGCCAGCAGCCGGCAGGGCTACGAGCAGTACTTC. Supplemented by reference TRBV7-9 and TRBJ2-7, the full variable domain reads DTGVSQNPRHKITKRGQNVTFRCDPISEHNRLYWYRQTLGQGPEFLTYFQNEAQLEKSRLLSDRFSAERPKGSFSTLEIQRTEQGDSAMYLCASSRQGYEQYFGPGTRLTVT.

The chain uses TRBV7-2 and TRBJ1-4; D is possibly TRBD1 (6 bases). V gave up 5 bases and J gave up 7 bases, with 14 bases separating them. The germline gives CDR1 SGHTA, CDR2 FQGNSA. The CDR3 runs 14 residues. In nucleotides, the CDR3 is TGTGCCAGCAGCATGCCACAGGGTAGTGAAAAACTGTTTTTT. Its translation: CASSMPQGSEKLFF.

V and J are TRBV6-5 and TRBJ1-4, with 8 bases that match TRBD1. The germline V gene encodes CDR1 MNHEY and CDR2 SVGAGI. V gave up 6 bases and J gave up 17 bases; unmatched junction bases: 11. The CDR3 consists of 12 residues. DNA for the CDR3: TGTGCCAGCAGCCCAGGGACAGGCGTGAGTTTTTTT. This codes for CASSPGTGVSFF.

This clone was seen a handful of times. This sequence joins TRBV27 and TRBJ1-4, with D perhaps TRBD1 (6 bases). The CDR3 has 15 amino acids. CDR1 is MNHEY, CDR2 SMNVEV, per germline (reference sequence). Trimming cost V 5 bases and J 6 bases, with 16 bases left between them. The CDR3 DNA reads as TGTGCCAGCAGTACGTTCCAGGGGTTGGATGAAAAACTGTTTTTT. This codes for CASSTFQGLDEKLFF.

This clone has a single count. J is TRBJ1-6 and V is TRBV6-1; 11 bases map to TRBD1. The CDR3 has 14 amino acids. J gave up 10 bases and V 4 bases, and 3 bases lay outside the gene matches. The germline V gene has CDR1 MNHNS and CDR2 SASEGT. Here the CDR3 reads CASSGTGGRSPLHF. DNA for the CDR3: TGTGCCAGCAGTGGGACAGGGGGCAGGTCACCCCTCCACTTT.